This TCR beta chain is from a study of T cell responses to AZD1222 COVID-19 vaccine. Study-wide points: It should be noted that donors were predominantly white British and more often female, and clonal diversity was possibly underestimated. Researchers report vaccine-associated CD4 TCRs spanning spike, with dominance at 160-218 and 743-854. Repertoires were sampled only after the peak T cell response.

Per the germline V gene, CDR1 is LNHDA and CDR2 is SQIVND (reference sequence). This CDR3 has 17 residues. Deletions cut 5 bases from V and 2 bases from J, with 19 bases between. Produced via immunoSEQ multiplex PCR; TCRdb's table is partial and in-frame only. Among about 77,000 clones listed, 92% were seen once. Samples with a second dose at about 4 or about 12 weeks were pooled together. This clone was found once. Antigen specificity is unknown. The sequences come from peripheral blood, collected 28 days after the second AZD1222 dose. The rearrangement uses TRBV19 and TRBJ1-5, with D unclear. The clonotype was recovered from an adult who received the AZD1222 COVID-19 vaccine. In nucleotides, the CDR3 is TGTGCCAGTAGTGAGAGCCAGAGCTGGATGGGCAATCAGCCCCAGCATTTT. Translating it yields CASSESQSWMGNQPQHF.